This TCR beta chain was recovered during a study of shared clonotypes between healthy human individuals. With regard to this clone: This sample includes further DNA sequences coding for the same CDR3.

This CDR3 spans 14 amino acids. Deletions cut 3 bases from V and 1 base from J, with 10 bases between. Germline CDR1 KGHSH, CDR2 LQKENI. Naive CD8 populations comprised CD45RO-negative cells positively selected for CCR7, excluding terminally differentiated effector memory CD45RA+ cells. The data were produced by immunoSEQ multiplex PCR, yet TCRdb's version contains in-frame clones alone and is incomplete. The sample shows approximately 1.9 million clones, roughly 95% of them seen only once. The sample taken for sequencing was naive CD8+ T cells from PBMCs. This chain uses TRBV18 with TRBJ2-7, with a weak D call TRBD1 (6 bases). This clonotype was sampled from a man in his late teens or twenties in good health. Some clones in this sample may be carry-over from other donors' samples. This CDR3 reads CASSPPDSSYEQYF. The CDR3 DNA reads as TGTGCCAGCTCACCCCCGGACAGTTCCTACGAGCAGTACTTC.